This TCR beta chain was identified in a study of T-cell memory formation after mild COVID-19. The 5'RACE method, run with constant-segment primers, produced TCR alpha and TCR beta cDNA libraries (carrying sample barcodes and UMIs). TCRdb called the 5' RACE reads again in MiXCR, with one record for every CDR3 protein. This sample carries a few hundred thousand distinct CDR3 sequences, about a sixth of them seen once, and the ten largest clones take around 20%. V lost 4 bases, J lost 2 bases, and 6 bases stayed unmatched. The CDR3 is made up of 15 amino acids. Germline assignment: CDR1 SGHVT and CDR2 SQSDAQ.

This clonotype was sampled from a man younger than 35 who had mild COVID-19 (a few samples of this study predate the infection). Cell type and time point are not known. This rearrangement joins TRBV7-4 to TRBJ2-3; the match to TRBD2 covers 7 bases. The sequencing sample was made of PBMCs or a T cell subset sorted from them (not recorded which). The CDR3, as DNA: TGTGCCAGCAGCTCGGGGGGAGGACCCACAGATACGCAGTATTTT. Its protein is CASSSGGGPTDTQYF.